These 29 T cell receptor beta chains came from one sample sequenced in a study of shared clonotypes between healthy human individuals. Method: immunoSEQ multiplex PCR; TCRdb's copy keeps in-frame clones and lacks some. The sample holds 2 million to 2.5 million clones; 85% to 95% are singletons and the top ten take about 0.36%. Sequenced sample: naive CD4+ T cells from PBMCs. The subset here: CD45RA+ positively selected. The receptors here all came from a man in his late teens or twenties in good health. Some clones in this sample may be carry-over from other donors' samples.

This sequence joins TRBV5-1 and TRBJ2-3; perhaps TRBD2 as D (6 bases). The ends were cut back, 3 bases at V and 5 bases at J, with 16 bases in the middle. The CDR3 sequence is 15 residues long. Germline V gene lookup returns CDR1 SGHRS and CDR2 YFSETQ. DNA for the CDR3: TGCGCCAGCAGCTCCTCGGGAGCCGAGGGAGATACGCAGTATTTT. Amino acid sequence: CASSSSGAEGDTQYF.

V is TRBV18 and J is TRBJ2-7; D perhaps matches TRBD1 (5 bases). Trimming pared 0 bases from V and 5 bases from J, leaving 14 bases between. The germline V gene has CDR1 KGHSH and CDR2 LQKENI. CDR3 length: 15 residues. The CDR3 sequence: CASSPPPGLGHEQYF. The CDR3 DNA sequence: TGTGCCAGCTCACCACCCCCAGGGTTAGGGCACGAGCAGTACTTC.

V is TRBV25-1 and J is TRBJ2-1; D remains ambiguous. From germline, CDR1 is MGHDK and CDR2 SYGVNS. The V end lost 1 base, the J end lost 3 bases, and 7 bases lay between the germline ends. This CDR3 is 14 amino acids long. The CDR3 DNA sequence: TGTGCCAGCAGTGAATCGAACTTCTACAATGAGCAGTTCTTC. Its protein product is CASSESNFYNEQFF.

This clone was observed a few times. V gene TRBV10-3 combines with J gene TRBJ1-1; a possible D gene is TRBD1 (5 bases). The CDR3 totals 13 residues. Germline V gene lookup returns CDR1 ENHRY and CDR2 SYGVKD. Trimming removed 11 bases at V and 0 bases at J, with 13 bases between. The CDR3 is CASRGSLNTEAFF. CDR3 nucleotides: TGTGCCTCAAGGGGCAGCTTGAACACTGAAGCTTTCTTT.

The rearrangement links TRBV19 to TRBJ2-7; possible D gene TRBD1, 6 bases. Germline CDR1 LNHDA, CDR2 SQIVND (reference sequence). The length of the CDR3 is 13 residues. The V end lost 7 bases, the J end lost 5 bases, and 15 bases lay between the germline ends. The CDR3 sequence is CASKTQGKNEQYF. The CDR3 coding sequence is TGTGCCAGTAAGACCCAGGGGAAGAACGAGCAGTACTTC.

The gene calls are TRBV18 and TRBJ2-7; TRBD1 agrees at 9 bases. Germline V gene data show CDR1 as KGHSH and CDR2 as LQKENI. Trimming took 6 bases from V and 4 from J; bases not matched to a gene: 7. The CDR3 has 14 amino acids. This CDR3 is CASSLGGTGYEQYF. The CDR3 region has the DNA TGTGCCAGCTCCCTGGGGGGGACAGGGTACGAGCAGTACTTC.

This chain links TRBV5-1 with TRBJ1-1, with D perhaps TRBD1 (5 bases). CDR1 is SGHRS and CDR2 is YFSETQ in the germline V gene. V was shortened by 10 bases and J by 5 bases, with 21 bases between the two germline ends. CDR3 size: 14 residues. CDR3 bases: TGCGCCGGGGGTGTCCGAGATTCGAGGACTGAAGCTTTCTTT. Protein: CAGGVRDSRTEAFF.

This rearrangement joins TRBV6-5 to TRBJ2-1, with D perhaps being TRBD1 or TRBD2 (5 bases each). There are 14 residues in the CDR3. Trimming cost V 6 bases and J 5 bases, with 14 bases left between them. The germline V gene encodes CDR1 MNHEY and CDR2 SVGAGI. As DNA, the CDR3 is TGTGCCAGCAGACTGGGGTGGGGGAACAATGAGCAGTTCTTC. Residues: CASRLGWGNNEQFF.

This clone was observed a single time. In DNA form, the CDR3 reads TGTGCCAGCAGCACCGGGGGGGACTACTCCTACGAGCAGTACTTC. It encodes CASSTGGDYSYEQYF. The V gene is TRBV7-8, the J gene TRBJ2-7; 8 nucleotides match TRBD2. This CDR3 is built from 15 residues. Germline V gene data show CDR1 as SGHVS and CDR2 as FQNEAQ. Trimming took 5 bases from V and 0 from J; bases not matched to a gene: 6.

This clone was counted a single time. The genes are TRBV6-5 and TRBJ1-1; TRBD1 matches 7 bases. CDR1 is MNHEY, CDR2 SVGAGI, per germline. V was pared by 5 bases and J by 3 bases, with 9 bases of the junction left unmatched. The CDR3 sequence is 15 residues long. The CDR3 nucleotides read TGTGCCAGCAGTACAAAGTCCAGGGGGGACACTGAAGCTTTCTTT. Residues: CASSTKSRGDTEAFF.

This rearrangement joins TRBV7-9 to TRBJ2-5, with 7 bases fitting TRBD1. In germline, CDR1 is SEHNR, CDR2 FQNEAQ (reference sequence). V lost 0 bases and J lost 2; bases outside the gene matches: 12. The CDR3 covers 18 residues. DNA for the CDR3: TGTGCCAGCAGCTTAGCAACCTTACAGGGGACCTTTCAAGAGACCCAGTACTTC. Its protein is CASSLATLQGTFQETQYF.

The rearrangement uses TRBV28 and TRBJ2-3, with D possibly matching TRBD2 (5 bases). CDR3 size: 16 residues. V was clipped by 3 bases and J by 0 bases, with 13 bases between them. CDR1 is MDHEN and CDR2 is SYDVKM in the germline V gene. This CDR3 is CASSFWTRVSTDTQYF. The CDR3 DNA sequence: TGTGCCAGCAGTTTTTGGACTCGAGTAAGCACAGATACGCAGTATTTT. The full variable domain, with the rest looked up from reference TRBV28 and TRBJ2-3, is DVKVTQSSRYLVKRTGEKVFLECVQDMDHENMFWYRQDPGLGLRLIYFSYDVKMKEKGDIPEGYSVSREKKERFSLILESASTNQTSMYLCASSFWTRVSTDTQYFGPGTRLTVL.

The rearrangement links TRBV5-1 to TRBJ1-1, with 8 bases aligning to TRBD1. This CDR3 spans 14 amino acids. Germline trimming cut 4 bases from V and 1 base from J; bases unmatched to any gene: 3. Germline assignment: CDR1 SGHRS and CDR2 YFSETQ. In nucleotides, the CDR3 is TGCGCCAGCAGCAGACAGGGGCCGAACACTGAAGCTTTCTTT. It encodes CASSRQGPNTEAFF.

The chain couples TRBV25-1 to TRBJ2-4; 7 positions match TRBD1. The V and J ends lost 4 bases and 6 bases, in that order; junction bases with no gene match: 9. Germline V gene lookup returns CDR1 MGHDK and CDR2 SYGVNS. This CDR3 spans 15 amino acids. The CDR3 bases are TGTGCCAGCAGTGGAGGGGGCAGGTTGGGAAACATTCAGTACTTC. This translates into CASSGGGRLGNIQYF.

This chain joins TRBV5-4 and TRBJ2-5; 7 bases map to TRBD2. CDR1 SGHNT and CDR2 YYREEE come from the germline V gene (reference sequence). Trimming cost V 4 bases and J 6 bases; bases outside gene matches: 15. The CDR3 runs to 16 residues. The CDR3 sequence is CASSPTRGDVGQTQYF. CDR3 coding DNA: TGTGCCAGCAGCCCTACTCGGGGGGATGTCGGTCAGACCCAGTACTTC. Supplemented by reference TRBV5-4 and TRBJ2-5, the full variable domain reads ETGVTQSPTHLIKTRGQQVTLRCSSQSGHNTVSWYQQALGQGPQFIFQYYREEENGRGNFPPRFSGLQFPNYSSELNVNALELDDSALYLCASSPTRGDVGQTQYFGPGTRLLVL.

This rearrangement joins TRBV6-5 to TRBJ2-7; D perhaps matches TRBD1 (6 bases). Germline CDR1 MNHEY, CDR2 SVGAGI. This CDR3 has 15 amino acids. Deletions cut 6 bases from V and 9 bases from J, with 24 bases between. CDR3 loop: CASRGLQDRLQGQYF. For the CDR3, the DNA is TGTGCCAGCAGAGGCCTCCAGGACAGACTACAAGGGCAGTACTTC.

The J gene is TRBJ2-1, the V gene TRBV28; D is ambiguous. Trimming cost V 6 bases and J 0 bases, with 12 bases left between them. Germline V gives CDR1 MDHEN, CDR2 SYDVKM. The CDR3 is 15 residues long. The CDR3 region is CASSPLPPSYNEQFF. The CDR3 coding sequence is TGTGCCAGCAGCCCCCTGCCTCCCTCCTACAATGAGCAGTTCTTC. Full variable domain (rest looked up from reference TRBV28 and TRBJ2-1): DVKVTQSSRYLVKRTGEKVFLECVQDMDHENMFWYRQDPGLGLRLIYFSYDVKMKEKGDIPEGYSVSREKKERFSLILESASTNQTSMYLCASSPLPPSYNEQFFGPGTRLTVL.

The chain uses TRBV5-1 and TRBJ2-3; D not resolved. Trimming pared 0 bases from V and 3 bases from J, leaving 8 bases between. The CDR3 is made up of 14 amino acids. Germline V CDR1 and CDR2: SGHRS, YFSETQ. Written as DNA, the CDR3 is TGCGCCAGCAGCTTGGCCAGAGATACAGATACGCAGTATTTT. Protein: CASSLARDTDTQYF.

This sequence joins TRBV11-2 and TRBJ2-1; 8 bases agree with TRBD2. This CDR3 has 15 amino acids. The V gene's germline CDR1 is SGHAT and CDR2 FQNNGV. V gave up 5 bases and J gave up 2 bases; unmatched junction bases: 5. The CDR3 loop is CASSLLAATYNEQFF. The CDR3, as DNA: TGTGCCAGCAGCCTACTAGCGGCGACCTACAATGAGCAGTTCTTC.

V gene TRBV28 combines with J gene TRBJ2-5; 9 bases are a match to TRBD1. Germline CDR1 MDHEN, CDR2 SYDVKM. The CDR3 runs to 16 residues. V dropped 5 bases and J dropped 6; count of bases not matched to a gene: 13. Written as DNA, the CDR3 is TGTGCCAGCAGTGGATCGGGAACAGGGGGCAGACAGACCCAGTACTTC. Amino acid sequence: CASSGSGTGGRQTQYF.

The chain employs TRBV7-3 and TRBJ1-1, with D possibly matching TRBD1 (5 bases). V gave up 4 bases and J gave up 5 bases, with 11 bases separating them. The germline V gene encodes CDR1 SGHTA and CDR2 FQGTGA. CDR3 length: 13 residues. The CDR3 loop reads CASSSTGITEAFF. The CDR3 coding sequence is TGTGCCAGCAGCTCCACAGGAATTACTGAAGCTTTCTTT.

The count of this clone is one. The rearrangement links TRBV4-1 to TRBJ2-4, with D perhaps TRBD1 (5 bases). Trimming shortened V by 0 bases and J by 7 bases, and 16 bases separated the two germline ends. Germline CDR1 and CDR2: MGHRA and YSYEKL. CDR3 length: 16 amino acids. The CDR3 sequence: CASSQDRVPGWNIQYF. Written as DNA, the CDR3 is TGCGCCAGCAGCCAAGATCGGGTTCCAGGGTGGAACATTCAGTACTTC.

The chain employs TRBV5-1 and TRBJ2-5; 9 nucleotides align to TRBD2. Per germline, CDR1 SGHRS and CDR2 YFSETQ. The CDR3 runs to 14 residues. V was clipped by 4 bases and J by 4 bases; unmatched bases: 5. The CDR3 nucleotides are TGCGCCAGCAGCGTTAGCGGGAGTAGAGAGACCCAGTACTTC. Translated: CASSVSGSRETQYF.

The chain recombines TRBV28 with TRBJ2-7, with D possibly matching TRBD2 (7 bases). The CDR3 is 18 amino acids. Trimming stripped 5 bases from V and 0 bases from J, with 23 bases between. CDR1 MDHEN and CDR2 SYDVKM come from the germline V gene. CDR3 sequence (DNA): TGTGCCAGCAGTCTCAACCAAGGGGGGGCATCGACCTCCTACGAGCAGTACTTC. Its protein is CASSLNQGGASTSYEQYF.

This sequence joins TRBV19 and TRBJ2-5; 10 positions agree with TRBD2. Per the germline V gene, CDR1 is LNHDA and CDR2 is SQIVND (reference sequence). This CDR3 contains 16 residues. V lost 4 bases, J lost 2 bases, and 7 bases stayed unmatched. The DNA for the CDR3 is TGTGCCAGTAGTACCCGGACTAGCGGAGCACAAGAGACCCAGTACTTC. Its translation: CASSTRTSGAQETQYF.

This chain joins TRBV28 and TRBJ2-1, with 10 bases matching TRBD2. This CDR3 has 18 amino acids. The junction had 13 bases not matched to a gene; V was cut back by 2 bases and J by 6 bases. The germline CDR1 and CDR2 sequences are MDHEN and SYDVKM. CDR3 protein: CASSLVGSGRATGNEQFF. DNA for the CDR3: TGTGCCAGCAGTTTAGTCGGGAGCGGGAGGGCCACGGGCAATGAGCAGTTCTTC.

The genes are TRBV7-2 and TRBJ2-7, with 8 bases identical to TRBD2. The length of the CDR3 is 16 residues. J was trimmed by 0 bases and V by 5 bases; bases with no gene match: 9. Germline CDR1 is SGHTA and CDR2 is FQGNSA. The CDR3: CASSRGERESSYEQYF. The CDR3 nucleotides read TGTGCCAGCAGCAGGGGGGAGCGGGAGAGCTCCTACGAGCAGTACTTC.

The V gene is TRBV5-1, the J gene TRBJ2-7; 8 positions agree with TRBD1. The V and J ends lost 2 bases and 3 bases, in that order; junction bases with no gene match: 4. CDR1 and CDR2 (germline): SGHRS, YFSETQ. The CDR3 extends over 14 amino acids. CDR3 in amino acids: CASSFDGQGYEQYF. Here the CDR3 DNA reads TGCGCCAGCAGCTTTGATGGACAGGGCTACGAGCAGTACTTC. Drawing the rest from reference TRBV5-1 and TRBJ2-7, the complete variable domain is KAGVTQTPRYLIKTRGQQVTLSCSPISGHRSVSWYQQTPGQGLQFLFEYFSETQRNKGNFPGRFSGRQFSNSRSEMNVSTLELGDSALYLCASSFDGQGYEQYFGPGTRLTVT.

The V gene is TRBV15, the J gene TRBJ2-7, with D maybe TRBD1 (5 bases). Germline V CDR1 and CDR2: LNHNV, YYDKDF (reference sequence). V lost 3 bases and J 6 bases, leaving 15 bases between the germline ends. CDR3 length equals 14 residues. CDR3: CATSRTPDSGEQYF. The CDR3 DNA follows: TGTGCCACCAGCAGGACTCCCGACAGTGGCGAGCAGTACTTC. The entire variable domain, with the rest obtained from reference TRBV15 and TRBJ2-7, is as follows: DAMVIQNPRYQVTQFGKPVTLSCSQTLNHNVMYWYQQKSSQAPKLLFHYYDKDFNNEADTPDNFQSRRPNTSFCFLDIRSPGLGDTAMYLCATSRTPDSGEQYFGPGTRLTVT.